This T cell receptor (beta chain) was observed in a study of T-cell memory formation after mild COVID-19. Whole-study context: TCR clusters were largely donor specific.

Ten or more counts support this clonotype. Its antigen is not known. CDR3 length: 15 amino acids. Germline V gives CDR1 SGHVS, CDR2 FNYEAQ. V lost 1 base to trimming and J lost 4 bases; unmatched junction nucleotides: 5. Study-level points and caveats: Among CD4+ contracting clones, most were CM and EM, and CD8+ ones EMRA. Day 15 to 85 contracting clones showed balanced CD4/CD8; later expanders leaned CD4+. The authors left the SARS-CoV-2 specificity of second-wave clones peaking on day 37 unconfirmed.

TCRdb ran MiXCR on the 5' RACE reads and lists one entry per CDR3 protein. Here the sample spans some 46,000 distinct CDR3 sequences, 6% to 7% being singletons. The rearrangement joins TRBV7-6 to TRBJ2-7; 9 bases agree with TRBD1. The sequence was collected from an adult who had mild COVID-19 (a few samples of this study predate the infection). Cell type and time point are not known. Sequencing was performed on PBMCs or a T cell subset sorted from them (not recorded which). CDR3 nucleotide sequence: TGTGCCAGCAGCTTAGGGGGGGGACAGGGTTACGAGCAGTACTTC. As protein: CASSLGGGQGYEQYF.